These T cell receptor beta chains were read from a single sample in a study of blood T cell repertoires in COVID-19. Libraries were prepared by immunoSEQ multiplex PCR; TCRdb keeps only in-frame clonotypes and omits some of them. The sample lists 210,000 or so clones, around 90% occurring once. The sequencing sample was made of peripheral blood. Receptors were obtained from a man aged 25 to 40 with acute or convalescent COVID-19. Both conserved end residues are part of each CDR3. A D gene is named only where the DNA matches it firmly.

CASSSYRTDTDTQYF,-,TRBV7-9,TRBJ2-3
CASSLGGGGEKLFF,TRBD1,TRBV11-2,TRBJ1-4
CASIRRLAGAYEQYF,TRBD2,TRBV6-5,TRBJ2-7
CASSLERFSGANVLTF,-,TRBV7-9,TRBJ2-6
CASSFGTGGSPLHF,TRBD1,TRBV11-1,TRBJ1-6
CASSVAAQYYEQYF,-,TRBV9,TRBJ2-7
CASRLSAGIYEQYF,-,TRBV12-2,TRBJ2-7
CASSLSGSDTQYF,-,TRBV11-2,TRBJ2-3
CASSQQRGGVWTGELFF,TRBD2,TRBV4-1,TRBJ2-2
CASRNQGARAGYTF,TRBD1,TRBV28,TRBJ1-2
CASSRGGEQFF,-,TRBV3-1/TRBV3-2,TRBJ2-1
CASSQDWESGELFF,-,TRBV3-1/TRBV3-2,TRBJ2-2
CASKVRTGVTDTQYF,TRBD1,TRBV5-4,TRBJ2-3
CASSLGLHNSPLHF,-,TRBV11-2,TRBJ1-6
CASSRRRGQPQHF,-,TRBV19,TRBJ1-5
CASSLRQYEQYF,-,TRBV13,TRBJ2-7
CASSLMVGVETQYF,-,TRBV28,TRBJ2-5
CASSPGEVVSFTEAFF,-,TRBV5-1,TRBJ1-1
CAWSAPGQGRVGNTIYF,TRBD1,TRBV30,TRBJ1-3
CASRSDREAGYTF,TRBD1,TRBV9,TRBJ1-2
CASSQGTGAYNEQFF,TRBD1,TRBV18,TRBJ2-1
CASSLLRTGSKETQYF,-,TRBV5-1,TRBJ2-5
CASSPWTGRGGEKLFF,TRBD1,TRBV5-1,TRBJ1-4
CASSSSFEQYF,-,TRBV7-2,TRBJ2-7
CATSTARGEETQYF,-,TRBV24-1,TRBJ2-5
CASNPGGGNTIYF,TRBD1,TRBV12-3/TRBV12-4,TRBJ1-3
CATSRDLSGGLGELFF,TRBD2,TRBV15,TRBJ2-2
CASSQRGIANTGELFF,-,TRBV3-1/TRBV3-2,TRBJ2-2
CASSLFSGPTDTQYF,-,TRBV5-1,TRBJ2-3
CATGTGDYGYTF,TRBD1,TRBV10-3,TRBJ1-2
CASSFEGTDTQYF,-,TRBV5-4,TRBJ2-3
CASSYQGLQETQYF,-,TRBV27,TRBJ2-5